The rows below give T cell receptor beta chains drawn from one sample of a study of T cell repertoires in cytomegalovirus infection. In TCRdb, the reads were re-called with MiXCR into one record per CDR3 protein. The sample contains roughly 760,000 distinct CDR3 sequences, about a third of which appear only once. The sample taken for sequencing was PBMCs. These receptors originate from a human donor in good health (CMV status not recorded). Some clones in this sample may be carry-over from other donors' samples. Both conserved end residues are part of each CDR3. A D gene is named only where the DNA matches it firmly. Clone size, where shown, is once, few, many, or a class for clones that have expanded.

-	-	TRBV20-1	TRBJ1-3	TGCAGTACTGCTTTCGGGGCAGGGAAATCTGGAAACACCATATATTTT	CSTAFGAGKSGNTIYF
TRBD1	few	TRBV7-3	TRBJ1-2	TGTGCCAGCAGCTTAACCGGGACAGGGGGGGACGGCTACACCTTC	CASSLTGTGGDGYTF
-	-	TRBV18	TRBJ2-1	TGTGCCAGCTCACCAAAGACGGCGGGACCCTACAATGAGCAGTTCTTC	CASSPKTAGPYNEQFF
-	-	TRBV7-2	TRBJ1-3	TGTGCCAGCAGCTATCATCACAGGGAAAGCTCTGGAAACACCATATATTTT	CASSYHHRESSGNTIYF
-	few	TRBV19	TRBJ1-1	TGTGCCAGTCGTCGGGTCGCAGGGCGGAACACTGAAGCTTTCTTT	CASRRVAGRNTEAFF
TRBD1	few	TRBV10-3	TRBJ1-1	TGTGCCATGGGACAGGGACTAAACACTGAAGCTTTCTTT	CAMGQGLNTEAFF
TRBD1	-	TRBV30	TRBJ1-2	TGTGCCTGGAGCTACAGGGGGCTGAACTATGGCTACACCTTC	CAWSYRGLNYGYTF
TRBD1	-	TRBV12-3/TRBV12-4	TRBJ1-2	TGTGGCAGCACCGAGACAGGGGTTCATGGCTACACCTTC	CGSTETGVHGYTF
TRBD2	-	TRBV7-6	TRBJ2-3	TGTGCCAGCAGCTTAGCCGGCGGGAGAGGTGCAGATACGCAGTATTTT	CASSLAGGRGADTQYF
TRBD2	few	TRBV19	TRBJ2-7	TGTGCCAGTAGTGGGAGCGGGAGGGCCTTAAGGAGGTCCTACGAGCAGTACTTC	CASSGSGRALRRSYEQYF
-	few	TRBV6-1	TRBJ2-3	TGTGCCAGCAGTGAACAGGTTGGGACAGATACGCAGTATTTT	CASSEQVGTDTQYF
TRBD1	-	TRBV20-1	TRBJ1-5	TGCAGTGCCCAAGAAACAGGGGATCCTAGGGCCCAGCATTTT	CSAQETGDPRAQHF
-	-	TRBV6-8	TRBJ1-2	TGTGCCAGCAGTTACTCTCGAGCAAACAATTATGGCTACACCTTC	CASSYSRANNYGYTF
-	-	TRBV7-2	TRBJ1-1	TGTGCCAGCAGACGGACCCCAGAGGTAGCTTTCTTT	CASRRTPEVAFF
-	few	TRBV10-3	TRBJ1-6	TGTGCCATCAGGGACATGGAAAATTCACCCCTCCACTTT	CAIRDMENSPLHF
-	few	TRBV14	TRBJ1-1	TGTGCCAGCAGCCCAAACTGGGGTGAAGCTTTCTTT	CASSPNWGEAFF
-	-	TRBV28	TRBJ1-1	TGTGCCAGCACCCCATACCCGAGCACTGAAGCTTTCTTT	CASTPYPSTEAFF
-	few	TRBV11-2	TRBJ2-7	TGTGCCAGCAGCTTAGATCAGGACGAGCAGTACTTC	CASSLDQDEQYF
-	-	TRBV19	TRBJ2-7	TGTGCCAGTAGTAAGGACAGATACGAGCAGTACTTC	CASSKDRYEQYF
-	-	TRBV5-1	TRBJ1-6	TGCGCCAGCAGCGTCGTAACGGGACAAGGATCACCCCTCCACTTT	CASSVVTGQGSPLHF
TRBD2	many	TRBV7-2	TRBJ2-1	TGTGCCAGCAGCCAACTGGCGGGGACTAGATACAATGAGCAGTTCTTC	CASSQLAGTRYNEQFF
TRBD2	few	TRBV7-9	TRBJ2-3	TGTGCCAGCAGCTTACAGCGGGAGTTCACAGATACGCAGTATTTT	CASSLQREFTDTQYF
-	many	TRBV7-9	TRBJ2-2	TGTGCCAGCAGCTTTGGGGGCACCGGGGAGCTGTTTTTT	CASSFGGTGELFF
-	-	TRBV2	TRBJ2-7	TGTGCCAGCAGTGAACAGGGGTTTGAGTACGAGCAGTACTTC	CASSEQGFEYEQYF
TRBD2	many	TRBV7-2	TRBJ2-1	TGTGCCAGCAGCTTATCTCCAGCGGGAGCTGGCGTTGAGCAGTTCTTC	CASSLSPAGAGVEQFF
-	-	TRBV12-3/TRBV12-4	TRBJ1-5	TGTGCCAGCAGCCCGCCGGGACTTCCCCATCAGCCCCAGCATTTT	CASSPPGLPHQPQHF
TRBD1	-	TRBV6-6	TRBJ1-2	TGTGCCAGCAGTTACTTCGGACAGGACTATGGCTACACCTTC	CASSYFGQDYGYTF
TRBD2	few	TRBV28	TRBJ2-3	TGTGCCAGCAGTGTGCGGGGGAGGACAGATACGCAGTATTTT	CASSVRGRTDTQYF
TRBD2	-	TRBV20-1	TRBJ2-1	TGCAGTGCCAAAACTAGCGGGAGGTGGGACAATGAGCAGTTCTTC	CSAKTSGRWDNEQFF
-	-	TRBV10-1	TRBJ2-5	TGCGCCAGCAGTGACAGGGTTCTTGGGAGCAAGCAGTACTTC	CASSDRVLGSKQYF
-	-	TRBV7-8	TRBJ2-7	TGTGCCAGCAGCTTTTACGAGGGGGGTCGGTCCTCCTACGAGCAGTACTTC	CASSFYEGGRSSYEQYF
-	few	TRBV27	TRBJ2-7	TGTGCTAGCAGCTTAAGTGATGGGTCCTCCTACGAGCAGTACTTC	CASSLSDGSSYEQYF
TRBD2	many	TRBV12-3/TRBV12-4	TRBJ2-5	TGTGCCAGCAGTCCGATAGCGGGGGGGAGAGAGACCCAGTACTTC	CASSPIAGGRETQYF
-	-	TRBV27	TRBJ2-1	TGTGCCAGCAGCCGAGGGAGTATTTACAATGAGCAGTTCTTC	CASSRGSIYNEQFF
-	-	TRBV7-8	TRBJ1-5	TGTGCCAGCAGCTCGTATCAGCCCCAGCATTTT	CASSSYQPQHF
TRBD1	few	TRBV12-3/TRBV12-4	TRBJ1-1	TGTGCCAGCAGTCCAGGGGGCCGTGGCACTGAAGCTTTCTTT	CASSPGGRGTEAFF
-	-	TRBV7-9	TRBJ2-7	TGTGCCAGCAGCTTAGTACAGGGTTTATACGAGCAGTACTTC	CASSLVQGLYEQYF
-	-	TRBV2	TRBJ1-5	TGTGCCAGCGGCCGGACAGCCCTGAATCAGCCCCAGCATTTT	CASGRTALNQPQHF
TRBD2	-	TRBV6-6	TRBJ2-3	TGTGCCAGCAGGACCACCAGCGGGGGTAGCACAGTTACGCAGTATTTT	CASRTTSGGSTVTQYF
-	-	TRBV6-1	TRBJ2-7	TGTGCCAGCAGAAGGACAACGAGCTCCTACGAGCAGTACTTC	CASRRTTSSYEQYF
TRBD1	-	TRBV6-2/TRBV6-3	TRBJ2-6	TGTGCCAGCAGGAATGACAGGGGAGGCGGGGCCAACGTCCTGACTTTC	CASRNDRGGGANVLTF
TRBD2	-	TRBV2	TRBJ2-5	TGTGCCAGCAGTGAAGTGGGACTAGGAACAGAGACCCAGTACTTC	CASSEVGLGTETQYF
-	-	TRBV19	TRBJ2-1	TGTGCCAGTAGCCCCGTCTCCACGGGGGCGCGGGTCAATGAGCAGTTCTTC	CASSPVSTGARVNEQFF
-	many	TRBV12-3/TRBV12-4	TRBJ1-2	TGTGCCAGCAGTTTTACCATAGGGGGTGACTACTATGGCTACACCTTC	CASSFTIGGDYYGYTF
TRBD2	-	TRBV20-1	TRBJ2-1	TGCAGTGCCAGTAGCGGGAGAAGGGCCTACAATGAGCAGTTCTTC	CSASSGRRAYNEQFF
TRBD2	few	TRBV12-3/TRBV12-4	TRBJ2-7	TGTGCCAGCAGTTTGGTTAGGGCGGGAGAGAAGCAGTCCTACGAGCAGTACTTC	CASSLVRAGEKQSYEQYF
-	many	TRBV6-1	TRBJ1-1	TGTGCCAGCAGTGAAGTAAGCATGAACACTGAAGCTTTCTTT	CASSEVSMNTEAFF